The 22 T cell receptor beta chains presented below share a single source sample, sequenced in a study of T cell responses to AZD1222 COVID-19 vaccine. Sequenced by immunoSEQ multiplex PCR; TCRdb stores in-frame clones only, minus some. The repertoire holds about 140,000 clones, with around nine tenths as singletons. This sample comprised peripheral blood, obtained 28 days after the second AZD1222 dose. The receptors originated from an adult who received the AZD1222 COVID-19 vaccine.

CDR3 sequence: CAWSPRVGLNQPQHF. CDR3 coding DNA: TGTGCCTGGAGCCCCAGGGTAGGGCTCAATCAGCCCCAGCATTTT. The chain is built from TRBV30 and TRBJ1-5; possibly TRBD1 for D (5 bases). Deletions cut 3 bases from V and 3 bases from J, with 15 bases between. CDR1 GTSNPN and CDR2 SVGIG come from the germline V gene (reference sequence). This CDR3 contains 15 residues.

This chain uses TRBV5-1 with TRBJ2-7; 9 bases line up with TRBD1. The CDR3 extends over 14 amino acids. V trimming: 3 bases; J trimming: 1 base; junction bases outside the gene matches: 2. The germline V gene encodes CDR1 SGHRS and CDR2 YFSETQ. The CDR3 spells CASSSTGGSYEQYF. The CDR3 nucleotides are TGCGCCAGCAGCTCGACAGGGGGATCCTACGAGCAGTACTTC.

The genes are TRBV28 and TRBJ2-7; TRBD1 matches at 10 bases. Per germline, CDR1 MDHEN and CDR2 SYDVKM. J gave up 6 bases and V 6 bases, and 8 bases lay outside the gene matches. This CDR3 is 14 amino acids long. CDR3 in amino acids: CASSTGTGVLEQYF. CDR3 sequence (DNA): TGTGCCAGCAGCACCGGGACAGGGGTTCTCGAGCAGTACTTC.

This clone was picked up a small number of times. The rearrangement joins TRBV5-4 to TRBJ2-2; D tentatively reads TRBD1 or TRBD2 (6 bases each). The CDR3 consists of 12 residues. V was trimmed by 4 bases and J by 7 bases, leaving 8 bases between them. The germline gives CDR1 SGHNT, CDR2 YYREEE (reference sequence). The CDR3: CASSRGLGELFF. DNA of the CDR3: TGTGCCAGCAGCCGGGGGCTCGGGGAGCTGTTTTTT. Drawing the rest from reference TRBV5-4 and TRBJ2-2, the complete variable domain is ETGVTQSPTHLIKTRGQQVTLRCSSQSGHNTVSWYQQALGQGPQFIFQYYREEENGRGNFPPRFSGLQFPNYSSELNVNALELDDSALYLCASSRGLGELFFGEGSRLTVL.

The V call is TRBV7-9, the J call TRBJ2-1; no clear D. Germline loops: CDR1 SEHNR, CDR2 FQNEAQ (reference sequence). Trimming cost V 3 bases and J 4 bases, with 1 base left between them. The CDR3 is made up of 11 amino acids. CDR3 in amino acids: CASSFYNEQFF. In DNA form, the CDR3 reads TGTGCCAGCAGCTTTTACAATGAGCAGTTCTTC.

V is TRBV27 and J is TRBJ2-7, with no clear D. V was cut by 6 bases and J by 2 bases, with 11 bases left in between. From germline, CDR1 is MNHEY and CDR2 SMNVEV (reference sequence). The CDR3 spans 13 residues. The CDR3 DNA follows: TGTGCCAGCAGGACAACGCACACCTACGAGCAGTACTTC. Its translation is CASRTTHTYEQYF.

The rearrangement joins TRBV27 to TRBJ2-5, with TRBD2 as a possible D gene (5 bases). V was pared by 5 bases and J by 5 bases, with 12 bases between. Looked up from germline, CDR1 is MNHEY and CDR2 is SMNVEV (reference sequence). This CDR3 region has 13 residues. CDR3: CASSQRTGETQYF. The CDR3 coding sequence is TGTGCCAGCAGTCAGCGGACGGGGGAGACCCAGTACTTC.

The CDR3 DNA is TGCAGTGCTAGTACGGGACAGGGGTACTACTACGAGCAGTACTTC. Its protein product is CSASTGQGYYYEQYF. The rearrangement links TRBV20-1 to TRBJ2-7; 10 bases map to TRBD1. CDR1 is DFQATT, CDR2 SNEGSKA, per germline (reference sequence). The trim removed 3 bases at V and 3 bases at J, leaving 8 bases unmatched. This CDR3 contains 15 residues.

The J gene is TRBJ1-4, the V gene TRBV11-2; no firm D call. In germline, CDR1 is SGHAT, CDR2 FQNNGV. This CDR3 has 12 amino acids. Trimming shortened V by 4 bases and J by 8 bases, and 8 bases separated the two germline ends. CDR3 region: CASSSRVEKLFF. The CDR3 DNA sequence: TGTGCCAGCAGCTCCCGAGTCGAAAAACTGTTTTTT.

V gene TRBV7-6 combines with J gene TRBJ1-1; D is unresolved. The V end lost 5 bases, the J end lost 6 bases, and 19 bases lay between the germline ends. The CDR3 length is 15 residues. CDR1 is SGHVS and CDR2 is FNYEAQ in the germline V gene. In DNA, the CDR3 is TGTGCCAGCAGCCCCTTAGCAAATTTGAAGGCTGAAGCTTTCTTT. Translated: CASSPLANLKAEAFF.

The rearrangement links TRBV7-2 to TRBJ2-7, with 11 bases identical to TRBD2. The germline V gene has CDR1 SGHTA and CDR2 FQGNSA. The CDR3 spans 17 residues. V shed 1 base and J 2 bases; nucleotides not matched to a gene: 7. The CDR3, as DNA: TGTGCCAGCAGCTTAGACTTAGCGGGGGGGTTCCCCTACGAGCAGTACTTC. This gives the protein CASSLDLAGGFPYEQYF. The full variable domain, rest sourced from reference TRBV7-2 and TRBJ2-7, is GAGVSQSPSNKVTEKGKDVELRCDPISGHTALYWYRQSLGQGLEFLIYFQGNSAPDKSGLPSDRFSAERTGGSVSTLTIQRTQQEDSAVYLCASSLDLAGGFPYEQYFGPGTRLTVT.

The chain combines TRBV24-1 with TRBJ1-4; 9 nucleotides match TRBD1. CDR3 size: 15 residues. The V segment lost 4 bases and the J segment 8 bases; nucleotides outside the gene matches: 7. CDR1 KGHDR and CDR2 SFDVKD come from the germline V gene. The CDR3 region has the DNA TGTGCCACCAGTGACTCGAGACAGGGGGGGGAAAAACTGTTTTTT. It yields the protein CATSDSRQGGEKLFF.

This clone was picked up one time. The rearrangement joins TRBV4-1 to TRBJ1-2; the D gene is possibly TRBD1 (5 bases). This CDR3 contains 16 residues. V was shortened by 1 base and J by 4 bases, with 16 bases between the two germline ends. Germline CDR1 is MGHRA and CDR2 is YSYEKL. The CDR3 nucleotides read TGCGCCAGCAGCCAAGCCCTCTACGGGACGGGCTATGGCTACACCTTC. Amino acid sequence: CASSQALYGTGYGYTF.

V gene TRBV2 combines with J gene TRBJ2-7; D gene ambiguous. Per germline, CDR1 SNHLY and CDR2 FYNNEI. The V gene lost 6 bases and the J gene lost 3 bases, with 6 bases spanning the gap. The CDR3 runs 11 residues. Written as DNA, the CDR3 is TGTGCCAGCAGGACCCGCTACGAGCAGTACTTC. Its protein product is CASRTRYEQYF.

In its sample, this clone was seen once. V usage is TRBV19 and J usage is TRBJ1-6; maybe TRBD1 (5 bases). In germline, CDR1 is LNHDA, CDR2 SQIVND (reference sequence). This CDR3 spans 14 amino acids. The V end was cut by 3 bases, the J end by 6 bases, with 9 bases between. CDR3 sequence: CASSIQGSNSPLHF. The CDR3 bases are TGTGCCAGTAGTATTCAGGGTAGTAATTCACCCCTCCACTTT.

This clone has more than one count but fewer than ten. The CDR3 DNA reads as TGTGCCAGCATGTTGGTGGGGGTAGGGGACTATGGCTACACCTTC. Its protein is CASMLVGVGDYGYTF. This chain uses TRBV7-2 with TRBJ1-2; possibly TRBD1 for D (5 bases). The length of the CDR3 is 15 residues. V lost 7 bases to trimming and J lost 3 bases, with 18 bases between them. Germline loops: CDR1 SGHTA, CDR2 FQGNSA.

The chain links TRBV4-1 to TRBJ1-4; tentative D call: TRBD1 (5 bases). The CDR3 spans 16 residues. V lost 1 base, J lost 4 bases, and 13 bases lay in between. The germline gives CDR1 MGHRA, CDR2 YSYEKL. The CDR3 DNA reads as TGCGCCAGCAGCCAAGGGGGCGGACGGATTAATGAAAAACTGTTTTTT. Its translation: CASSQGGGRINEKLFF.

V is TRBV18 and J is TRBJ2-7; D is unclear. V shed 2 bases and J shed 6 bases, with 11 bases lying between them. The CDR3 sequence is 13 residues long. CDR1 and CDR2 (germline): KGHSH, LQKENI. CDR3 DNA: TGTGCCAGCTCACCATCGGAAGTCGGCGAGCAGTACTTC. Translated: CASSPSEVGEQYF.

The rearrangement links TRBV6-5 to TRBJ1-4, with 10 nucleotides matching TRBD1. The germline CDR1 and CDR2 sequences are MNHEY and SVGAGI. The V gene end was trimmed by 7 bases and the J gene end by 8 bases; junction bases not matched to a gene: 7. The CDR3 totals 14 residues. The CDR3 sequence: CASTTGQGREKLFF. The DNA of the CDR3 is TGTGCCAGCACCACGGGACAGGGGAGAGAAAAACTGTTTTTT.

The J gene is TRBJ1-4, the V gene TRBV7-8, with 7 bases that match TRBD1. CDR3 length: 13 amino acids. Trimming took 5 bases from V and 13 from J; bases not matched to a gene: 10. The germline gives CDR1 SGHVS, CDR2 FQNEAQ. The CDR3 bases are TGTGCCAGCAGCCTAGAACTACAGGGGACACTGTTTTTT. Protein sequence: CASSLELQGTLFF.

The chain links TRBV5-5 to TRBJ2-1, with 8 bases fitting TRBD2. The CDR3 is made up of 15 amino acids. V lost 0 bases to trimming and J lost 2 bases; unmatched junction nucleotides: 1. From germline, CDR1 is SGHKS and CDR2 YYEKEE (reference sequence). The CDR3: CASSLVLAAYNEQFF. The CDR3 region has the DNA TGTGCCAGCAGCTTGGTACTAGCGGCCTACAATGAGCAGTTCTTC.

This chain joins TRBV4-1 and TRBJ1-5, with D tentatively TRBD1 (5 bases). Germline values: CDR1 MGHRA, CDR2 YSYEKL. V dropped 1 base and J dropped 6 bases, with 16 bases sitting between them. The CDR3 loop spans 16 amino acids. CDR3 amino acids: CASSQVTQGWGQPQHF. CDR3 DNA: TGCGCCAGCAGCCAAGTCACTCAGGGTTGGGGTCAGCCCCAGCATTTT.